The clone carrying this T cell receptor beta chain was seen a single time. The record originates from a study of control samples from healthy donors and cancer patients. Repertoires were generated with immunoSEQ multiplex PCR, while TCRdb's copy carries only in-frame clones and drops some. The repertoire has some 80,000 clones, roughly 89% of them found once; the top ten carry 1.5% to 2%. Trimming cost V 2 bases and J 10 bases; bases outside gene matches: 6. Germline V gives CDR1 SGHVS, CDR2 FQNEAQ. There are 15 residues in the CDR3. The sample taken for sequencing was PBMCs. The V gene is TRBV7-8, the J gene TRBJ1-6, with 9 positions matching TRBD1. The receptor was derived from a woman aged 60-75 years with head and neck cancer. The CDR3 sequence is CASSLWGQGPSPLHF. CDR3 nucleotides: TGTGCCAGCAGCTTATGGGGACAGGGCCCCTCACCCCTCCACTTT. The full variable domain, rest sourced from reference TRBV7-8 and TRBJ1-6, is GAGVSQSPRYKVAKRGQDVALRCDPISGHVSLFWYQQALGQGPEFLTYFQNEAQLDKSGLPSDRFFAERPEGSVSTLKIQRTQQEDSAVYLCASSLWGQGPSPLHFGNGTRLTVT.